Included here is one T cell receptor beta chain sequence, with context. This entry comes from a study of blood T cell repertoires in COVID-19. For the study at large: Acute-phase and convalescent COVID-19 samples originated in the United States, Italy and Spain. T cells, B-cell-depleted T cells, or PBMCs provided the cDNA or gDNA that served as material.

This CDR3 contains 15 residues. The V segment lost 6 bases and the J segment 5 bases; nucleotides outside the gene matches: 10. Germline V lookup: CDR1 LNHDA, CDR2 SQIVND (reference sequence). Methods used by the authors: Researchers report that nucleated cell counts were estimated from reference gene primer amplification. The data were produced by immunoSEQ multiplex PCR, yet TCRdb's version contains in-frame clones alone and is incomplete. D and trimming come from the DNA, and the V and J calls and clone size come from that table. The sample shows about 270,000 clones, approximately 86% of them seen only once.

The material sequenced was peripheral blood. The sequence derives from a woman in her 50s with active or convalescent COVID-19. The genes are TRBV19 and TRBJ1-1; the match to TRBD1 covers 9 bases. The CDR3 loop is CASSLRQGVGTEAFF. The CDR3 nucleotides read TGTGCCAGTAGCCTAAGACAGGGGGTAGGTACTGAAGCTTTCTTT.